The 9 T cell receptor beta chains below all came from one sample that was sequenced in a study of cytomegalovirus exposure and HLA in healthy donors. Researchers ran the PCR with 60 Vbeta and 13 Jbeta primers. Using immunoSEQ multiplex PCR, the repertoire was profiled, and TCRdb retains in-frame clones only, with some absent. Among 150,000 to 200,000 clones listed, 75% to 80% were seen once. The sequenced sample consisted of PBMCs. These receptors were collected from a female donor in good health and CMV-seronegative.

The chain uses TRBV11-1 and TRBJ1-3; D is uncertain. Germline CDR1 SGHAT, CDR2 FQDESV (reference sequence). This CDR3 spans 17 amino acids. Trimming left V 5 bases short and J 0 bases short, with 17 bases between. The CDR3 nucleotides are TGTGCCAGCAGCGCAACGGCAGGCGAGAGCTCTGGAAACACCATATATTTT. This sequence encodes CASSATAGESSGNTIYF.

This chain joins TRBV5-4 and TRBJ2-3; possible D gene TRBD2, 6 bases. Trimming removed 0 bases from V and 1 base from J, with 9 bases in between. This CDR3 spans 15 amino acids. The germline V gene encodes CDR1 SGHNT and CDR2 YYREEE (reference sequence). This CDR3 reads CASSLDGGGTDTQYF. CDR3 nucleotide sequence: TGTGCCAGCAGCTTGGATGGCGGGGGCACAGATACGCAGTATTTT.

The chain links TRBV5-4 to TRBJ1-1, with a tentative D call TRBD1 (5 bases). This CDR3 has 15 residues. The V gene's germline CDR1 is SGHNT and CDR2 YYREEE (reference sequence). The germline V and J ends were trimmed by 0 bases and 0 bases, with 9 bases remaining between them. CDR3 residues: CASSLGGGVNTEAFF. CDR3 DNA sequence: TGTGCCAGCAGCTTGGGAGGAGGGGTGAACACTGAAGCTTTCTTT.

This chain connects TRBV28 to TRBJ2-7; D is possibly TRBD1 (6 bases). V was clipped by 6 bases and J by 2 bases, with 17 bases between them. This CDR3 region has 15 residues. The germline V gene encodes CDR1 MDHEN and CDR2 SYDVKM. CDR3 nucleotide sequence: TGTGCCAGCAGGGAAACAGGGAGCCTTACCTACGAGCAGTACTTC. Protein product: CASRETGSLTYEQYF.

This rearrangement joins TRBV5-1 to TRBJ2-1; 8 nucleotides align to TRBD1. Trimming cost V 4 bases and J 10 bases; bases outside gene matches: 7. The CDR3 is made up of 13 amino acids. Germline CDR1 is SGHRS and CDR2 is YFSETQ. The CDR3 coding sequence is TGCGCCAGCAGCCTTTACAGGGGGTACGAGCAGTTCTTC. This encodes CASSLYRGYEQFF.

J is TRBJ1-1 and V is TRBV7-9; a possible D gene is TRBD1 (6 bases). This CDR3 is built from 14 residues. Trimming took off 2 bases at V and 3 bases at J, with 10 bases between the two ends. CDR1 is SEHNR, CDR2 FQNEAQ, per germline (reference sequence). CDR3 nucleotides: TGTGCCAGCAGCTTAATTGGGGGCGACACTGAAGCTTTCTTT. Translated, it gives CASSLIGGDTEAFF.

The rearrangement links TRBV5-6 to TRBJ2-6, with no clear D. Trimming took 2 bases from V and 0 from J, leaving 9 bases between them. The germline CDR1 and CDR2 sequences are SGHDT and YYEEEE. This CDR3 has 16 residues. CDR3 sequence: CASSFRGSSGANVLTF. CDR3 in DNA: TGTGCCAGCAGCTTTCGCGGATCCTCTGGGGCCAACGTCCTGACTTTC.

The genes are TRBV7-3 and TRBJ2-1; D is possibly TRBD1 (6 bases). CDR3 size: 15 residues. Trimming left V 3 bases short and J 9 bases short, with 18 bases between. Germline loops: CDR1 SGHTA, CDR2 FQGTGA. The CDR3 sequence is CASSFSGRQGTEQFF. The CDR3 bases are TGTGCCAGCAGCTTCTCTGGTCGCCAGGGGACTGAGCAGTTCTTC. Based on the CDR3 plus reference TRBV7-3 and TRBJ2-1, the full variable domain is GAGVSQTPSNKVTEKGKYVELRCDPISGHTALYWYRQSLGQGPEFLIYFQGTGAADDSGLPNDRFFAVRPEGSVSTLKIQRTERGDSAVYLCASSFSGRQGTEQFFGPGTRLTVL.

J is TRBJ1-1 and V is TRBV19, with D tentatively TRBD1 (6 bases). This CDR3 has 12 amino acids. V was clipped by 8 bases and J by 1 base, with 8 bases between them. Germline assignment: CDR1 LNHDA and CDR2 SQIVND (reference sequence). CDR3: CASSTGNTEAFF. In DNA, the CDR3 is TGTGCCAGTTCGACAGGGAACACTGAAGCTTTCTTT. The whole variable domain, remainder taken from reference TRBV19 and TRBJ1-1, is DGGITQSPKYLFRKEGQNVTLSCEQNLNHDAMYWYRQDPGQGLRLIYYSQIVNDFQKGDIAEGYSVSREKKESFPLTVTSAQKNPTAFYLCASSTGNTEAFFGQGTRLTVV.